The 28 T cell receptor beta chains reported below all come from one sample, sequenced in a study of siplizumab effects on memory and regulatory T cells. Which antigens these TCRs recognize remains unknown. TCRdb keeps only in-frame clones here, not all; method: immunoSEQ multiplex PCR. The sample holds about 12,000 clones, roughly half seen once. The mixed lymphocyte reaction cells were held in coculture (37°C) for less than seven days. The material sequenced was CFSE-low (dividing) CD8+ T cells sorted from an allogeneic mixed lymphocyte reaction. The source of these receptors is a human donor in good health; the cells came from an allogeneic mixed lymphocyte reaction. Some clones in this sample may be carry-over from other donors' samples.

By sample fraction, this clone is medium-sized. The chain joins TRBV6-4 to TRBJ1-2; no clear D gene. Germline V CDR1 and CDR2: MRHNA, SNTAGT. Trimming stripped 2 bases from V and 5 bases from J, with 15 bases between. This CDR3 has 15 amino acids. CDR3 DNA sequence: TGTGCCAGCAGTGACGCCGGGATTCGGGAATATGGCTACACCTTC. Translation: CASSDAGIREYGYTF.

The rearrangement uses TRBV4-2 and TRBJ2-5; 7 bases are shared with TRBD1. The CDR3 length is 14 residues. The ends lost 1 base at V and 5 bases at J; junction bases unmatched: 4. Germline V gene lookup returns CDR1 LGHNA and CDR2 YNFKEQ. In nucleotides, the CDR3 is TGTGCCAGCAGCCAAGGTGGGGGACAGGAGACCCAGTACTTC. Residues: CASSQGGGQETQYF.

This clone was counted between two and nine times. CDR3 residues: CSVERWTSGRYQETQYF. In DNA, the CDR3 is TGCAGCGTTGAAAGGTGGACTAGCGGGCGGTACCAAGAGACCCAGTACTTC. V gene TRBV29-1 combines with J gene TRBJ2-5, with TRBD2 matching over 11 bases. V dropped 2 bases and J dropped 0; count of bases not matched to a gene: 8. CDR3 length: 17 residues. Germline V gives CDR1 SQVTM, CDR2 ANQGSEA.

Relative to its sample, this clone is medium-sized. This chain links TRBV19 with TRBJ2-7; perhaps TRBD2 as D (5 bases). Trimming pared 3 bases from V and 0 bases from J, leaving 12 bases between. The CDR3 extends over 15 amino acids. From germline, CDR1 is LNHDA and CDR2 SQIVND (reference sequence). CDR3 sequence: CASSIGVTSSYEQYF. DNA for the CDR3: TGTGCCAGTAGTATCGGGGTTACAAGCTCCTACGAGCAGTACTTC. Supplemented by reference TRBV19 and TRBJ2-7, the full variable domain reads DGGITQSPKYLFRKEGQNVTLSCEQNLNHDAMYWYRQDPGQGLRLIYYSQIVNDFQKGDIAEGYSVSREKKESFPLTVTSAQKNPTAFYLCASSIGVTSSYEQYFGPGTRLTVT.

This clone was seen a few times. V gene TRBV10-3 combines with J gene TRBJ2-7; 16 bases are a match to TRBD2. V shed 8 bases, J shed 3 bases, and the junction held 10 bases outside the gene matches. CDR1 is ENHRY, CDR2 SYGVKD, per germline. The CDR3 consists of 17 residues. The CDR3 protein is CAILGTSGRGAFYEQYF. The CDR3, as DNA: TGTGCCATCCTGGGGACTAGCGGGAGGGGAGCCTTCTACGAGCAGTACTTC.

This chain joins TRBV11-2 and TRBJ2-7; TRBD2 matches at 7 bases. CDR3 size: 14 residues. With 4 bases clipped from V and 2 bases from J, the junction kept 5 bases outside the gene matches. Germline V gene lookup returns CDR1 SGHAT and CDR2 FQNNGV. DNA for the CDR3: TGTGCCAGCAGCTCCAGTGCGGGGGCCTACGAGCAGTACTTC. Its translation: CASSSSAGAYEQYF. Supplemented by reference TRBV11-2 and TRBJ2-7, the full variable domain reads EAGVAQSPRYKIIEKRQSVAFWCNPISGHATLYWYQQILGQGPKLLIQFQNNGVVDDSQLPKDRFSAERLKGVDSTLKIQPAKLEDSAVYLCASSSSAGAYEQYFGPGTRLTVT.

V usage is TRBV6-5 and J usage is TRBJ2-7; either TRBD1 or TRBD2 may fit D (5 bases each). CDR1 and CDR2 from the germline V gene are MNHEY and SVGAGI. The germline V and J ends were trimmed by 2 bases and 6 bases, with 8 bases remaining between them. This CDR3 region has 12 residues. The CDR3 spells CASSYGTGEQYF. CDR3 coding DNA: TGTGCCAGCAGTTACGGGACCGGCGAGCAGTACTTC.

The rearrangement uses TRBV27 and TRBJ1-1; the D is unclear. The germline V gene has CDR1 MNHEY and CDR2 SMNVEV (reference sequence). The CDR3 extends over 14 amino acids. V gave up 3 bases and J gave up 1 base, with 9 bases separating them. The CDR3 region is CASSFFGPNTEAFF. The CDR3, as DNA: TGTGCCAGCAGTTTTTTCGGCCCGAACACTGAAGCTTTCTTT.

CDR3 nucleotides: TGTGCCAGCAGCATAGACAGGGGCTCCTACGAGCAGTACTTC. Its translation: CASSIDRGSYEQYF. The chain couples TRBV7-2 to TRBJ2-7; 8 bases line up with TRBD1. V trimming: 5 bases; J trimming: 0 bases; junction bases outside the gene matches: 3. This CDR3 comprises 14 residues. Germline CDR1 SGHTA, CDR2 FQGNSA.

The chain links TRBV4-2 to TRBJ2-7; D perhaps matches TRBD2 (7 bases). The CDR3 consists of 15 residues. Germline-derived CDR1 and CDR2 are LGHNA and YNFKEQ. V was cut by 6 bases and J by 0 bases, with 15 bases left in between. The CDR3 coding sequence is TGTGCCAGCAGTCCAAACAGGGACTACTCCTACGAGCAGTACTTC. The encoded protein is CASSPNRDYSYEQYF.

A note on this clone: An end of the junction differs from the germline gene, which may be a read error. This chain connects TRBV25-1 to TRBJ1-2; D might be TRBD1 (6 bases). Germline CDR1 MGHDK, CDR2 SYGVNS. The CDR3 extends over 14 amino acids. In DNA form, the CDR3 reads TGTGCCAGCAGTGAATCGTGGGGGGCGGATGGCTACGCCTTC. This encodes CASSESWGADGYAF.

The CDR3 here is CASSLEADSNQPQHF. As DNA, the CDR3 is TGTGCCAGCAGCTTAGAGGCAGATAGCAATCAGCCCCAGCATTTT. This sequence joins TRBV7-9 and TRBJ1-5; D is unresolved. Germline assignment: CDR1 SEHNR and CDR2 FQNEAQ (reference sequence). The V end was cut by 1 base, the J end by 0 bases, with 7 bases between. There are 15 residues in the CDR3.

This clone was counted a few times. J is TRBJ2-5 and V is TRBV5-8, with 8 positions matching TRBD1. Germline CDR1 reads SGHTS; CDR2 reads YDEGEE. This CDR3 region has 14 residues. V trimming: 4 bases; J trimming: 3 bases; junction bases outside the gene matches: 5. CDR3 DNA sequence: TGTGCCAGCAGCCCACAGGGGGAGGAAGAGACCCAGTACTTC. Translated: CASSPQGEEETQYF.

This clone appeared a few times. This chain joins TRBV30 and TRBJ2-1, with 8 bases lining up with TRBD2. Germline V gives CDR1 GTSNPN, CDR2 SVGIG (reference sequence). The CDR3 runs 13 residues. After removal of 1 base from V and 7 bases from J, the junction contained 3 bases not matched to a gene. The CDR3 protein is CAWSGAGGNEQFF. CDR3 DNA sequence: TGTGCCTGGAGTGGGGCGGGGGGTAATGAGCAGTTCTTC.

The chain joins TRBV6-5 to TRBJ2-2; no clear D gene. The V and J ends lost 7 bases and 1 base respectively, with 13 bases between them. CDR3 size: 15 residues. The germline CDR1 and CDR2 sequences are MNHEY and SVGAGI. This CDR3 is CASTSTRRNTGELFF. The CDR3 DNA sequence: TGTGCCAGCACTTCTACCCGTCGGAACACCGGGGAGCTGTTTTTT.

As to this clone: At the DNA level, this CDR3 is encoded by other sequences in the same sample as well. The CDR3 region is CASRSTHRQGRLHEQYF. CDR3 nucleotides: TGCGCAAGTCGCTCAACACACAGACAGGGACGGTTGCACGAGCAGTACTTC. The V gene is TRBV12-2, the J gene TRBJ2-7; the DNA was not compared with TRBD1, the D call given in the table. TRBV12-2 is a documented pseudogene. The CDR3 covers 17 residues.

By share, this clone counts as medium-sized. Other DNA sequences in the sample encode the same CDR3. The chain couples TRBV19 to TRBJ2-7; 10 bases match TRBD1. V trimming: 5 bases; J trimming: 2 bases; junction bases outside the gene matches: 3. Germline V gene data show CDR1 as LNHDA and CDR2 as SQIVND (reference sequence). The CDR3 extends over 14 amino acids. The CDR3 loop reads CASSPGQGPYEQYF. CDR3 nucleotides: TGTGCCAGTAGTCCGGGACAGGGGCCCTACGAGCAGTACTTC. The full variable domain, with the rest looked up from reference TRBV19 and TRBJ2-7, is DGGITQSPKYLFRKEGQNVTLSCEQNLNHDAMYWYRQDPGQGLRLIYYSQIVNDFQKGDIAEGYSVSREKKESFPLTVTSAQKNPTAFYLCASSPGQGPYEQYFGPGTRLTVT.

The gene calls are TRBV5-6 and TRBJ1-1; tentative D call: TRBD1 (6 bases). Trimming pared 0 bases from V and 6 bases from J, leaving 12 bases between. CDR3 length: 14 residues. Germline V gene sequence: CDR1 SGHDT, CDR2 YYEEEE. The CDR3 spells CASSLGGATPEAFF. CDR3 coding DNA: TGTGCCAGCAGCTTGGGGGGGGCGACCCCTGAAGCTTTCTTT. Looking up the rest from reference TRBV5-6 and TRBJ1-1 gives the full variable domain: DAGVTQSPTHLIKTRGQQVTLRCSPKSGHDTVSWYQQALGQGPQFIFQYYEEEERQRGNFPDRFSGHQFPNYSSELNVNALLLGDSALYLCASSLGGATPEAFFGQGTRLTVV.

In DNA, the CDR3 is TGCGCCAGCAGCCAAAGGACACCGAACACTGAAGCTTTCTTT. Its translation is CASSQRTPNTEAFF. This sequence joins TRBV4-1 and TRBJ1-1, with a weak D call TRBD1 (5 bases). This CDR3 contains 14 residues. The germline V and J ends were trimmed by 2 bases and 1 base, with 8 bases remaining between them. Looked up from germline, CDR1 is MGHRA and CDR2 is YSYEKL.

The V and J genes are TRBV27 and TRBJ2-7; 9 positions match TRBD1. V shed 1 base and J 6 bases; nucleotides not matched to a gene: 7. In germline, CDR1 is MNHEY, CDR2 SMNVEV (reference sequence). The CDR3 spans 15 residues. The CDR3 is CASSLWGTGNVEQYF. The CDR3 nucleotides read TGTGCCAGCAGTTTATGGGGGACAGGGAACGTCGAGCAGTACTTC.

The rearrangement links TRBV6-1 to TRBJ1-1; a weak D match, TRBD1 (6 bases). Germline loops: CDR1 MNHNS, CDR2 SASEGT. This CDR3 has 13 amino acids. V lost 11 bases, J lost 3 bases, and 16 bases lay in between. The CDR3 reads CAGSSGVHTEAFF. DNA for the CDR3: TGTGCCGGATCATCAGGGGTGCACACTGAAGCTTTCTTT.

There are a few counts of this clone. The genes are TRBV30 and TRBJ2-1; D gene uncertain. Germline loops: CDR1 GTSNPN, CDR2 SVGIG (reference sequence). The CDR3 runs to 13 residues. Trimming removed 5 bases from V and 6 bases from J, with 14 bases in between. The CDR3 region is CAWSPFSPNEQFF. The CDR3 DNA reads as TGTGCCTGGTCCCCCTTCTCCCCCAATGAGCAGTTCTTC.

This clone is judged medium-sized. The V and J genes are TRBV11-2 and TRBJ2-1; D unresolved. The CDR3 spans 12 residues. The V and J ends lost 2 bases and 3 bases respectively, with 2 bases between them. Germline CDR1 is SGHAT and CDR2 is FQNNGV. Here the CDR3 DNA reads TGTGCCAGCAGCTTAAACTACAATGAGCAGTTCTTC. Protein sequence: CASSLNYNEQFF.

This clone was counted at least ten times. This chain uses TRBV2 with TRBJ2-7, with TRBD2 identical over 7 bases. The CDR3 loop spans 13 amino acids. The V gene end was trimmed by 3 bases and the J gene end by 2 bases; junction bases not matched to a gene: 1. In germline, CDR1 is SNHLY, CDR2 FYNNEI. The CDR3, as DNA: TGTGCCAGCAGTGATCTAGCGGCCTACGAGCAGTACTTC. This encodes CASSDLAAYEQYF.

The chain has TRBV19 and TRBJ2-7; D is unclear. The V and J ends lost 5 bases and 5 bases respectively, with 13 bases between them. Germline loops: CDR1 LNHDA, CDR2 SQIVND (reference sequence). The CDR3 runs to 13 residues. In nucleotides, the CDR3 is TGTGCCAGTAGTTATACGGATTCCCACGAGCAGTACTTC. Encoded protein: CASSYTDSHEQYF.

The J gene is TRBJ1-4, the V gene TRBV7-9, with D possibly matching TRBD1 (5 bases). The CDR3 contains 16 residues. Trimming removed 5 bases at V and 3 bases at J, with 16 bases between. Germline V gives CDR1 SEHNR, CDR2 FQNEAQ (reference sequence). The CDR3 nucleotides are TGTGCCAGCAGCCAGGTCCAGGGTTGGGCTAATGAAAAACTGTTTTTT. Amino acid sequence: CASSQVQGWANEKLFF. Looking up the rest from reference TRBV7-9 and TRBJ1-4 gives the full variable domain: DTGVSQNPRHKITKRGQNVTFRCDPISEHNRLYWYRQTLGQGPEFLTYFQNEAQLEKSRLLSDRFSAERPKGSFSTLEIQRTEQGDSAMYLCASSQVQGWANEKLFFGSGTQLSVL.

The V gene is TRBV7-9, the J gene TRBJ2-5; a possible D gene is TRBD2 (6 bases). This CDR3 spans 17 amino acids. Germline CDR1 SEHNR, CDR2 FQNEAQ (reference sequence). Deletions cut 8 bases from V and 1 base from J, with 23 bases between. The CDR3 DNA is TGTGCCAGCGGACGGGACCCATTTCTAGCGACCCAAGAGACCCAGTACTTC. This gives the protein CASGRDPFLATQETQYF.

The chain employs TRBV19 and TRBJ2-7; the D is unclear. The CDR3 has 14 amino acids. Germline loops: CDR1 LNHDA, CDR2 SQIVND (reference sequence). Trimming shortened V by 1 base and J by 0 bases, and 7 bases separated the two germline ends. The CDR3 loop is CASSIVAPSYEQYF. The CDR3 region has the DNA TGTGCCAGTAGTATAGTTGCACCCTCCTACGAGCAGTACTTC.